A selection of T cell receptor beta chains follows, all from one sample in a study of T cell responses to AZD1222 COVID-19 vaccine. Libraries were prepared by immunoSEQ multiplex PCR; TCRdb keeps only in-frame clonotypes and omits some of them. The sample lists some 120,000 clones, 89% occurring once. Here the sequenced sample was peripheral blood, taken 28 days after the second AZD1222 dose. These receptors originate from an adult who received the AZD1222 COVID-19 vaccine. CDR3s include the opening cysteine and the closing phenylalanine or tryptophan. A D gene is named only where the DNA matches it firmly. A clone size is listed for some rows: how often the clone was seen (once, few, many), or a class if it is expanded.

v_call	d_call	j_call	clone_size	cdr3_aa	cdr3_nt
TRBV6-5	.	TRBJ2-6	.	CASSYSGQGANVLTF	TGTGCCAGCAGTTACTCAGGGCAAGGGGCCAACGTCCTGACTTTC
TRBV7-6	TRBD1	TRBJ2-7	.	CASSRGQGPYEQYF	TGTGCCAGCAGCCGAGGACAGGGCCCCTACGAGCAGTACTTC
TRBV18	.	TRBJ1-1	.	CASSPSAANTEAFF	TGTGCCAGCTCGCCGAGTGCGGCGAACACTGAAGCTTTCTTT
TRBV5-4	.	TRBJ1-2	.	CASRTPGTDHPTEHF	TGTGCCAGCAGAACCCCCGGGACGGATCACCCCACGGAACACTTC
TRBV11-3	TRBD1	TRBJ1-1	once	CASSLQGDTEAFF	TGTGCCAGCAGCTTACAGGGGGACACTGAAGCTTTCTTT
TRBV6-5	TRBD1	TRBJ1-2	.	CASRVGTANYGYTF	TGTGCCAGCAGGGTCGGGACAGCCAACTATGGCTACACCTTC
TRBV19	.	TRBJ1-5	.	CASSIQGGQPQHF	TGTGCCAGTAGTATACAGGGCGGTCAGCCCCAGCATTTT
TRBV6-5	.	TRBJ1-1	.	CASSYGGNTEAFF	TGTGCCAGCAGTTACGGCGGGAACACTGAAGCTTTCTTT
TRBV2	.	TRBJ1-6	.	CASSELGAGNSPLHF	TGTGCCAGCAGTGAGTTGGGGGCGGGAAATTCACCCCTCCACTTT
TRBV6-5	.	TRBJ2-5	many	CASRFTSVETQYF	TGTGCCAGCAGATTCACTAGTGTGGAGACCCAGTACTTC
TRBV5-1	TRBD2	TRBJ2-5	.	CASSPGTSGRETQYF	TGCGCCAGCAGCCCCGGGACTAGCGGGAGAGAGACCCAGTACTTC
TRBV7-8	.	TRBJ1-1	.	CASSSITGRGNTEAFF	TGTGCCAGCAGCTCTATCACCGGCAGGGGTAACACTGAAGCTTTCTTT
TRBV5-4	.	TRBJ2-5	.	CASSSPSQETQYF	TGTGCCAGCAGCTCCCCAAGCCAAGAGACCCAGTACTTC
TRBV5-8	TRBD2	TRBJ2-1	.	CASSLWGTSGSDEQFF	TGTGCCAGCAGCTTGTGGGGGACTAGCGGGAGCGATGAGCAGTTCTTC
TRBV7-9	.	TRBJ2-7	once	CASSPSSYEQYF	TGTGCCAGCAGCCCTAGCTCCTACGAGCAGTACTTC
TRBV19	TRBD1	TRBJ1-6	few	CASSTGTGEESPLHF	TGTGCCAGTAGTACCGGGACAGGGGAAGAATCACCCCTCCACTTT
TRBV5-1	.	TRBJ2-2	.	CASSLDGPTGELFF	TGCGCCAGCAGCTTGGACGGGCCGACCGGGGAGCTGTTTTTT
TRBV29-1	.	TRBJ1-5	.	CSAGAGRNQPQHF	TGCAGCGCGGGTGCAGGACGGAATCAGCCCCAGCATTTT
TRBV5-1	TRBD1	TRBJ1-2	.	CASSYYQGGPGYTF	TGCGCCAGCAGCTACTACCAGGGGGGCCCCGGCTACACCTTC
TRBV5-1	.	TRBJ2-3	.	CASSPGTLAETDTQYF	TGCGCCAGCAGCCCTGGGACATTAGCGGAGACAGATACGCAGTATTTT
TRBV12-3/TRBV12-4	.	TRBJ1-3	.	CASSPRVGTIYF	TGTGCCAGCAGTCCCCGGGTGGGCACCATATATTTT
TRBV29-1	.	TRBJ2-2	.	CSVEKQLNTGELFF	TGCAGCGTTGAAAAACAGCTGAACACCGGGGAGCTGTTTTTT
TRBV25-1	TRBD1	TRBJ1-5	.	CASSEGQGPSRWAQHF	TGTGCCAGCAGTGAAGGACAGGGGCCCTCTAGATGGGCCCAGCATTTT
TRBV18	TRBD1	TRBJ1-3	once	CASSTGGLKSSGNTIYF	TGTGCCAGCTCGACAGGGGGTCTTAAAAGCTCTGGAAACACCATATATTTT